This T cell receptor (beta chain) was captured in a study of T cell responses to AZD1222 COVID-19 vaccine listed by TCRdb under 2021. About the study as a whole: AZD1222 recipients whose second dose came at about 4 weeks and those whose second dose came at about 12 weeks were combined into one group, since spike-specific TCR depth and breadth did not differ between the two schedules. A total of just over 230 trial participants underwent TCR sequencing, of whom around 200 received two doses of AZD1222 and about 26 received two doses of the MenACWY control vaccine. Trial participants were enrolled into age subgroups of 18-55, 56-69 and 70-plus years, which contained around 140, 26 and 57 TCR-sequenced participants, respectively.

The CDR3 numbers 15 residues from cysteine through phenylalanine. Only the CDR3 part of the read is kept: 45 bases, read in frame from the first base. The germline V and J ends show losses of 3 bases and 4 bases respectively, and no gene match explains 6 bases of the junction. Via the germline V gene, CDR1 is KGHSH and CDR2 LQKENI. The CDR3 regions of human TCRbeta chains were analyzed by immunosequencing. The study's processing was this. Repertoire TCRs were matched against a reference library of SARS-CoV-2-specific TCRs generated with the MIRA antigen-specificity platform. Breadth was defined as the fraction of unique TCRs that were SARS-CoV-2-associated. Depth was defined as the fraction of total T cells that were SARS-CoV-2-associated. Using the MIRA data, each spike-specific TCR was assigned both to the spike region to which the TCR was reactive and to a CD4 or CD8 class. Log10-transformed breadth and depth values were compared by one-way ANOVA with Sidak's multiple comparisons tests. The source is immuneACCESS, and TCRdb retained only in-frame sequences with V and J called. Part of the clones is not carried over; for the studies checked, unresolved V genes explain less than half of this, and the remainder is unexplained. V, J and clone size are taken as reported in that table, and D and trimming were inferred from the DNA itself. This sample is represented by approximately 120,000 clones; about 87% of them were singletons. Jointly, the top ten make up roughly 4.5% of the sample.

Of note for this clone: Its antigen is currently not known. No qualities accompany the bases; no much larger clone lies one base away.

General findings and caveats noted by the study authors: In the small 56-69-year group, the increase in depth fell short of significance, most likely because of low power. No day 14 peak-response samples were available, so repertoires were characterized only after the peak T cell response. Only 5 to 7 AZD1222 recipients were SARS-CoV-2 seropositive at baseline, limiting conclusions about previously exposed vaccinees. Participants were mostly white British and included more females than males, and it was suggested by the authors that clonal diversity may have been underestimated. Epitopes outside the regions mutated in the B.1.351 and B.1.1.7 variants were reportedly recognized by nearly half of the unique spike-specific TCRs. Spike-specific TCR breadth and depth rose significantly after two AZD1222 doses compared with day 0 and with MenACWY recipients. CD4 TCRs associated with the vaccine covered the entire spike protein, and the dominant responses were in regions 160-218 and 743-854.

In the paper's terms, the time point label means: baseline before first vaccination. Vaccinee samples were obtained from the UK trials COV001 and COV002, which included a single-blind randomized controlled phase 2/3 trial of AZD1222 (ChAdOx1 nCoV-19) in healthy adults. For TCRbeta chain sequencing, PBMC samples from trial participants were taken at day 0 and at day 28 after the second dose. The material was peripheral blood, obtained on day 0 of AZD1222 vaccination. This receptor was taken from an adult in good health. Recombination connected TRBV18 to TRBJ1-1, and 9 junction bases match TRBD1. Read as DNA, the sequence is TGTGCCAGCTCACCTTGGGACAGGGTGGGCACTGAAGCTTTCTTT. Translated, this is CASSPWDRVGTEAFF.